Below, 14 T cell receptor beta chains from the same sample are listed, as sequenced in a study of T cell responses to AZD1222 COVID-19 vaccine (dated by TCRdb to the early 2020s). The sample's time point label, in plain terms: about 28 days (+/-7) after the second vaccine dose. Library method: the immunoSEQ multiplex PCR assay. The immuneACCESS repertoire file appears here via TCRdb, limited to in-frame rearrangements. These files lack a portion of the clones; in checked studies, under half of the deficit traces to unresolved V genes, and the cause of the others is not known. The sample includes some 250,000 clones, with 90% to 95% observed a single time. The top ten clones comprise around 0.6% of the sample. The sample here was peripheral blood, taken 28 days after the second AZD1222 dose. These receptors all stem from an adult who received the AZD1222 COVID-19 vaccine.

This chain uses TRBV10-3 with TRBJ2-2, with D unresolved. Germline CDR1 is ENHRY and CDR2 is SYGVKD. Trimming took 4 bases from V and 0 from J, leaving 12 bases between them. The CDR3 has 16 residues. CDR3 DNA: TGTGCCATCAGTGGCCGGAGAGTTCCGAACACCGGGGAGCTGTTTTTT. Translating gives CAISGRRVPNTGELFF.

The chain uses TRBV9 and TRBJ2-1; 7 positions match TRBD2. This CDR3 is built from 16 residues. Germline CDR1 reads SGDLS; CDR2 reads YYNGEE. V lost 2 bases and J lost 3; bases outside the gene matches: 8. The CDR3 sequence: CASSVLREGLYNEQFF. The CDR3 DNA sequence: TGTGCCAGCAGCGTCCTGAGGGAGGGCCTCTACAATGAGCAGTTCTTC.

The chain employs TRBV20-1 and TRBJ1-1; D possibly corresponds to TRBD1 (6 bases). Deletions cut 3 bases from V and 10 bases from J, with 21 bases between. Germline V gives CDR1 DFQATT, CDR2 SNEGSKA (reference sequence). The CDR3 has 14 residues. The CDR3 reads CSASAIWGARVAFF. For the CDR3, the DNA is TGCAGTGCTAGTGCCATATGGGGGGCAAGGGTAGCTTTCTTT.

V usage is TRBV5-4 and J usage is TRBJ1-5, with D possibly matching TRBD1 (5 bases). The CDR3 runs to 15 residues. The germline V gene has CDR1 SGHNT and CDR2 YYREEE (reference sequence). V was trimmed by 0 bases and J by 3 bases, leaving 10 bases between them. CDR3: CASSLDRGVNQPQHF. DNA for the CDR3: TGTGCCAGCAGCTTGGACCGGGGCGTCAATCAGCCCCAGCATTTT.

V usage is TRBV5-6 and J usage is TRBJ2-5, with TRBD2 identical over 8 bases. Germline V gene sequence: CDR1 SGHDT, CDR2 YYEEEE. V dropped 2 bases and J dropped 6; count of bases not matched to a gene: 9. CDR3 length: 15 amino acids. CDR3 in amino acids: CASSLLSGGVQTQYF. DNA for the CDR3: TGTGCCAGCAGCTTATTGTCGGGGGGGGTGCAGACCCAGTACTTC.

The chain couples TRBV2 to TRBJ1-5; possible D gene TRBD1, 5 bases. V was cut by 7 bases and J by 7 bases, with 11 bases left in between. Germline V gene lookup returns CDR1 SNHLY and CDR2 FYNNEI. CDR3 length equals 12 residues. The CDR3 is CASTQGPQPQHF. The CDR3, as DNA: TGTGCCAGCACCCAGGGCCCACAGCCCCAGCATTTT.

J is TRBJ2-1 and V is TRBV5-6; a weak D match, TRBD1 (6 bases). Trimming pared 3 bases from V and 7 bases from J, leaving 20 bases between. Per the germline V gene, CDR1 is SGHDT and CDR2 is YYEEEE. This CDR3 region has 16 residues. The CDR3 sequence is CASSSLGQGNRNEQFF. The CDR3 region has the DNA TGTGCCAGCAGCTCCCTGGGGCAGGGGAACCGAAATGAGCAGTTCTTC.

The chain couples TRBV30 to TRBJ1-3; D possibly corresponds to TRBD1 (6 bases). V was cut by 3 bases and J by 0 bases, with 9 bases left in between. The length of the CDR3 is 14 residues. Germline values: CDR1 GTSNPN, CDR2 SVGIG (reference sequence). As DNA, the CDR3 is TGTGCCTGGAGCGGGACATACTCTGGAAACACCATATATTTT. Protein sequence: CAWSGTYSGNTIYF.

This chain uses TRBV6-5 with TRBJ2-7, with D possibly being TRBD1 or TRBD2 (5 bases each). CDR1 and CDR2 (germline): MNHEY, SVGAGI. V was trimmed by 2 bases and J by 2 bases, leaving 7 bases between them. The CDR3 runs to 13 residues. CDR3 sequence: CASSYGGPYEQYF. In nucleotides, the CDR3 is TGTGCCAGCAGTTACGGGGGTCCCTACGAGCAGTACTTC.

This chain uses TRBV30 with TRBJ2-2, with 9 nucleotides matching TRBD2. V gave up 4 bases and J gave up 7 bases; unmatched junction bases: 10. Germline CDR1 GTSNPN, CDR2 SVGIG (reference sequence). This CDR3 is built from 15 residues. The CDR3 sequence: CAWTRTSAAGGELFF. The CDR3 nucleotides read TGTGCCTGGACCAGGACTAGCGCCGCTGGCGGGGAGCTGTTTTTT.

This chain joins TRBV29-1 and TRBJ2-1; possibly TRBD2 for D (6 bases). This CDR3 has 13 amino acids. The V and J ends lost 4 bases and 0 bases respectively, with 7 bases between them. In germline, CDR1 is SQVTM, CDR2 ANQGSEA. The CDR3 nucleotides read TGCAGCGTTGGGGGGGTCTCCTACAATGAGCAGTTCTTC. Translated: CSVGGVSYNEQFF.

This chain links TRBV5-1 with TRBJ2-7; D possibly corresponds to TRBD2 (5 bases). V dropped 0 bases and J dropped 6 bases, with 16 bases sitting between them. This CDR3 is 15 amino acids long. CDR1 is SGHRS, CDR2 YFSETQ, per germline. CDR3 amino acids: CASSLEGRRVGEQYF. The CDR3 bases are TGCGCCAGCAGCTTGGAAGGTCGGCGGGTTGGCGAGCAGTACTTC. Full variable domain (missing parts from reference TRBV5-1 and TRBJ2-7): KAGVTQTPRYLIKTRGQQVTLSCSPISGHRSVSWYQQTPGQGLQFLFEYFSETQRNKGNFPGRFSGRQFSNSRSEMNVSTLELGDSALYLCASSLEGRRVGEQYFGPGTRLTVT.

The chain employs TRBV28 and TRBJ2-1; 12 bases are a match to TRBD2. From germline, CDR1 is MDHEN and CDR2 SYDVKM. Losses at the gene ends were 5 bases for V and 9 bases for J; bases not matched to a gene: 8. This CDR3 is built from 15 residues. The CDR3 DNA follows: TGTGCCAGCAGTCTACGGACTAGCGGGGTCGGTGAGCAGTTCTTC. Its protein is CASSLRTSGVGEQFF.

The chain recombines TRBV28 with TRBJ1-1, with TRBD1 as a possible D gene (5 bases). The V end lost 8 bases, the J end lost 0 bases, and 16 bases lay between the germline ends. This CDR3 has 15 amino acids. CDR1 and CDR2 from the germline V gene are MDHEN and SYDVKM. As DNA, the CDR3 is TGTGCCAGCCACCCGGGGGGAAGAATGAACACTGAAGCTTTCTTT. The encoded protein is CASHPGGRMNTEAFF.